The 27 T cell receptor beta chains below all came from one sample that was sequenced in a study of T cell changes during pregnancy in multiple sclerosis. Here immunoSEQ multiplex PCR was the method, and the copy in TCRdb shows in-frame clones only, minus some. The data hold approximately 120,000 clones, with 90% to 98% observed a single time. This sample comprised peripheral blood, obtained after pregnancy. The receptors here all came from a female donor with multiple sclerosis, enrolled in a pregnancy study.

The V and J genes are TRBV4-1 and TRBJ2-1; D gene ambiguous. Germline lookup yields CDR1 MGHRA and CDR2 YSYEKL. Trimming left V 1 base short and J 1 base short, with 8 bases between. This CDR3 region has 15 residues. CDR3: CASSQAKTSYNEQFF. In nucleotides, the CDR3 is TGCGCCAGCAGCCAAGCAAAGACTTCCTACAATGAGCAGTTCTTC.

The V and J genes are TRBV7-9 and TRBJ2-5; 8 nucleotides agree with TRBD2. Germline V CDR1 and CDR2: SEHNR, FQNEAQ (reference sequence). J lost 5 bases, V lost 3 bases, and 2 bases had no gene match. The CDR3 contains 13 residues. The CDR3 DNA is TGTGCCAGCAGCTTTAGCGGGACTGAGACCCAGTACTTC. Translation: CASSFSGTETQYF.

The chain links TRBV13 to TRBJ2-1, with D maybe TRBD2 (6 bases). Germline V gene lookup returns CDR1 PRHDT and CDR2 FYEKMQ (reference sequence). The CDR3 has 18 residues. Trimming pared 1 base from V and 0 bases from J, leaving 16 bases between. The CDR3 is CASSLAPLAEPSYNEQFF. The CDR3, as DNA: TGTGCCAGCAGCTTAGCCCCTTTAGCGGAGCCCTCCTACAATGAGCAGTTCTTC.

CDR3 residues: CAWRQGTYEQYF. The CDR3 bases are TGTGCCTGGAGACAGGGAACCTACGAGCAGTACTTC. The gene calls are TRBV30 and TRBJ2-7; D perhaps matches TRBD1 (6 bases). Germline V lookup: CDR1 GTSNPN, CDR2 SVGIG (reference sequence). CDR3 length: 12 residues. Deletions cut 3 bases from V and 2 bases from J, with 8 bases between.

J is TRBJ2-3 and V is TRBV27, with 10 positions matching TRBD2. This CDR3 spans 15 amino acids. CDR1 and CDR2 from the germline V gene are MNHEY and SMNVEV (reference sequence). The V gene end was trimmed by 7 bases and the J gene end by 3 bases; junction bases not matched to a gene: 7. In DNA form, the CDR3 reads TGTGCCAGCACTCTCCTAGCGGGAGTAACAGATACGCAGTATTTT. Translation gives CASTLLAGVTDTQYF.

The chain uses TRBV5-1 and TRBJ2-7; 8 bases are a match to TRBD2. The CDR3 length is 14 residues. The V segment lost 0 bases and the J segment 6 bases; nucleotides outside the gene matches: 5. Germline V gene data show CDR1 as SGHRS and CDR2 as YFSETQ. The CDR3 sequence is CASSLVQRESEQYF. CDR3 DNA: TGCGCCAGCAGCTTGGTTCAGCGGGAGAGCGAGCAGTACTTC.

This chain links TRBV4-3 with TRBJ1-4; D unclear. V lost 4 bases and J lost 0, with 9 bases in between. The CDR3 runs 15 residues. The germline gives CDR1 LGHNA, CDR2 YSLEER. The CDR3 coding sequence is TGCGCCAGCAGCCCGTCCAGCGCAACTAATGAAAAACTGTTTTTT. This codes for CASSPSSATNEKLFF.

The chain combines TRBV10-1 with TRBJ2-1; tentatively, D is TRBD2 (5 bases). The germline V and J ends were trimmed by 2 bases and 1 base, with 9 bases remaining between them. The CDR3 runs to 15 residues. Germline V gives CDR1 WNHNN, CDR2 SYGVQD (reference sequence). The CDR3 reads CASSEKRSSYNEQFF. The CDR3 DNA sequence: TGCGCCAGCAGTGAGAAGCGGAGTTCCTACAATGAGCAGTTCTTC.

The chain uses TRBV28 and TRBJ2-7, with a weak D call TRBD2 (5 bases). CDR1 is MDHEN and CDR2 is SYDVKM in the germline V gene. This CDR3 region has 11 residues. Trimming took off 6 bases at V and 4 bases at J, with 7 bases between the two ends. The CDR3 loop is CASSEGYEQYF. The DNA for the CDR3 is TGTGCCAGCAGCGAGGGTTACGAGCAGTACTTC.

The rearrangement joins TRBV6-5 to TRBJ2-1; D is perhaps TRBD2 (6 bases). This CDR3 region has 16 residues. Deletions cut 0 bases from V and 6 bases from J, with 15 bases between. CDR1 and CDR2 from the germline V gene are MNHEY and SVGAGI. This CDR3 reads CASSYSAVLGSNEQFF. The DNA for the CDR3 is TGTGCCAGCAGTTACTCGGCCGTTCTCGGGAGCAATGAGCAGTTCTTC.

The rearrangement joins TRBV7-2 to TRBJ2-3, with 8 bases matching TRBD1. Looked up from germline, CDR1 is SGHTA and CDR2 is FQGNSA. With V trimmed by 4 bases and J by 0 bases, 3 bases remained unmatched. The CDR3 runs 15 residues. The CDR3 DNA sequence: TGTGCCAGCAGCTCAGGGGGCGCTAGCACAGATACGCAGTATTTT. It codes for CASSSGGASTDTQYF.

The chain employs TRBV5-1 and TRBJ2-7, with a weak D call TRBD2 (5 bases). This CDR3 has 13 residues. CDR1 is SGHRS, CDR2 YFSETQ, per germline. The V end lost 0 bases, the J end lost 5 bases, and 9 bases lay between the germline ends. The CDR3 nucleotides read TGCGCCAGCAGCTTGGGGGCGCGGGACGAGCAGTACTTC. Amino acid sequence: CASSLGARDEQYF.

The V call is TRBV5-8, the J call TRBJ2-2; 9 bases are a match to TRBD2. Losses at the gene ends were 3 bases for V and 5 bases for J; bases not matched to a gene: 8. The CDR3 runs to 16 residues. CDR1 is SGHTS and CDR2 is YDEGEE in the germline V gene. The CDR3 DNA sequence: TGTGCCAGCAGCTCTATAGCGGGAGTTAATACCGGGGAGCTGTTTTTT. Translating it yields CASSSIAGVNTGELFF.

This chain connects TRBV2 to TRBJ2-3, with 8 bases aligning to TRBD2. The length of the CDR3 is 16 residues. Unmatched junction bases numbered 10, after V lost 3 bases and J lost 5 bases. Per germline, CDR1 SNHLY and CDR2 FYNNEI. The DNA for the CDR3 is TGTGCCAGCAGTGATTGGGGGACTAGAAACGGAGATACGCAGTATTTT. This gives the protein CASSDWGTRNGDTQYF.

This clone was detected only once. The V and J genes are TRBV9 and TRBJ1-1, with 7 bases aligning to TRBD1. The length of the CDR3 is 16 residues. V was clipped by 4 bases and J by 3 bases; unmatched bases: 12. Germline CDR1 is SGDLS and CDR2 is YYNGEE. The CDR3 DNA sequence: TGTGCCAGCAGCCCCGAGAGGGGGCGACCGGACACTGAAGCTTTCTTT. Translated: CASSPERGRPDTEAFF.

The V call is TRBV5-6, the J call TRBJ1-2; TRBD1 might be the D (6 bases). CDR3 length: 13 amino acids. In germline, CDR1 is SGHDT, CDR2 YYEEEE. Trimming shortened V by 4 bases and J by 11 bases, and 18 bases separated the two germline ends. For the CDR3, the DNA is TGTGCCAGCAGCCAAACAGGGCGCGAGGGGTACACCTTC. Protein product: CASSQTGREGYTF.

The rearrangement uses TRBV5-1 and TRBJ2-7; the D gene is possibly TRBD2 (6 bases). Germline values: CDR1 SGHRS, CDR2 YFSETQ. The CDR3 runs 15 residues. V was pared by 5 bases and J by 0 bases, with 15 bases between. The CDR3 nucleotides read TGCGCCAGCAGAGGAGGGGATGGCAACTCCTACGAGCAGTACTTC. Translated: CASRGGDGNSYEQYF.

J is TRBJ2-1 and V is TRBV5-4; a weak D match, TRBD2 (6 bases). Per germline, CDR1 SGHNT and CDR2 YYREEE (reference sequence). V was pared by 4 bases and J by 4 bases, with 9 bases between. The CDR3 totals 13 residues. The CDR3 protein is CASSQAGYNEQFF. Written as DNA, the CDR3 is TGTGCCAGCAGCCAAGCGGGTTACAATGAGCAGTTCTTC.

Concerning this clone: The same CDR3 is also encoded by other DNA sequences in this sample. J is TRBJ2-3 and V is TRBV6-5, with TRBD2 identical over 8 bases. V lost 8 bases to trimming and J lost 0 bases; unmatched junction nucleotides: 7. The V gene's germline CDR1 is MNHEY and CDR2 SVGAGI. This CDR3 spans 15 amino acids. In DNA form, the CDR3 reads TGTGCCAGCTCCAGCGGGGGCACTAGCACAGATACGCAGTATTTT. Protein: CASSSGGTSTDTQYF.

V and J are TRBV2 and TRBJ2-1, with 11 bases identical to TRBD2. The CDR3 runs 16 residues. The germline V gene has CDR1 SNHLY and CDR2 FYNNEI. Trimming at V came to 3 bases and at J to 6 bases, leaving 7 bases not matched to a gene. Here the CDR3 reads CASSDQLAGVLNEQFF. The DNA of the CDR3 is TGTGCCAGCAGTGACCAACTAGCGGGAGTCCTCAATGAGCAGTTCTTC.

This chain joins TRBV15 and TRBJ2-7, with D unclear. The V gene lost 0 bases and the J gene lost 5 bases, with 11 bases spanning the gap. Germline V CDR1 and CDR2: LNHNV, YYDKDF (reference sequence). The CDR3 is made up of 14 amino acids. CDR3 amino acids: CATSRDMAAHEQYF. DNA for the CDR3: TGTGCCACCAGCAGAGATATGGCTGCCCACGAGCAGTACTTC.

This chain joins TRBV25-1 and TRBJ1-2; D gene unclear. The CDR3 spans 16 residues. Looked up from germline, CDR1 is MGHDK and CDR2 is SYGVNS. V lost 1 base and J lost 3, with 15 bases in between. The CDR3 coding sequence is TGTGCCAGCAGTGAATCGGGGTTAGGTTTGGACTATGGCTACACCTTC. Translated: CASSESGLGLDYGYTF.

This chain uses TRBV21-1 with TRBJ1-5; the table gives TRBD1 as D, unverified against the DNA. TRBV21-1 is an annotated pseudogene. The length of the CDR3 is 16 residues. The CDR3 loop is CASSKEYDRESQPQHF. In DNA form, the CDR3 reads TGTGCCAGCAGCAAAGAATATGACAGGGAAAGTCAGCCCCAGCATTTT.

V is TRBV11-2 and J is TRBJ2-1, with 8 bases lining up with TRBD2. The CDR3 loop spans 17 amino acids. V shed 1 base and J 0 bases; nucleotides not matched to a gene: 5. Germline V lookup: CDR1 SGHAT, CDR2 FQNNGV. CDR3 sequence reads: CASSLAVSGGSYNEQFF. The CDR3, as DNA: TGTGCCAGCAGCTTAGCGGTCAGCGGGGGCTCCTACAATGAGCAGTTCTTC.

Here the CDR3 DNA reads TGTGCCAGCAGCTTGGCAGGCGGGGGTGAGTACTACGAGCAGTACTTC. Translation gives CASSLAGGGEYYEQYF. This rearrangement joins TRBV5-4 to TRBJ2-7, with TRBD2 matching over 7 bases. The CDR3 totals 16 residues. V gave up 0 bases and J gave up 3 bases; unmatched junction bases: 9. The germline CDR1 and CDR2 sequences are SGHNT and YYREEE (reference sequence).

This clone was counted once. The chain joins TRBV27 to TRBJ2-1; 10 bases map to TRBD2. In germline, CDR1 is MNHEY, CDR2 SMNVEV (reference sequence). The ends lost 6 bases at V and 3 bases at J; junction bases unmatched: 5. The CDR3 spans 15 residues. CDR3 protein: CASSTGLAVYNEQFF. The CDR3 DNA reads as TGTGCCAGCAGCACTGGACTAGCGGTCTACAATGAGCAGTTCTTC.

The chain uses TRBV28 and TRBJ2-1; 8 nucleotides line up with TRBD2. The CDR3 is 14 residues long. Germline loops: CDR1 MDHEN, CDR2 SYDVKM. Trimming removed 2 bases from V and 8 bases from J; junction bases left unmatched: 5. The CDR3 loop reads CASSLAGGRDEQFF. The CDR3 DNA reads as TGTGCCAGCAGTTTAGCGGGAGGCAGGGATGAGCAGTTCTTC.